The entry that follows covers one TCR beta chain sequence. What it binds is not known. The data are from a study of tumor-infiltrating lymphocytes in localized non-small cell lung cancer. Study-wide findings and caveats: Higher tumor T cell infiltration than in uninvolved lung was supported by TCRbeta sequencing.

This table comes from immunoSEQ multiplex PCR, and its TCRdb copy is limited to in-frame clones, with some not included. The sample includes 6,000 to 9,000 clones, approximately 71% of them seen just once. V gave up 1 base and J gave up 0 bases, with 10 bases separating them. The CDR3 sequence is 15 residues long. CDR1 and CDR2 from the germline V gene are SGHTA and FQGNSA. The sequence was obtained from a human donor with non-small cell lung cancer. This rearrangement joins TRBV7-2 to TRBJ2-7, with no clear D. Sequencing input: lung tumor tissue. CDR3 in DNA: TGTGCCAGCAGCTTAGGAGTCAGCGCCTCCTACGAGCAGTACTTC. This translates into CASSLGVSASYEQYF. Looking up the rest from reference TRBV7-2 and TRBJ2-7 gives the full variable domain: GAGVSQSPSNKVTEKGKDVELRCDPISGHTALYWYRQSLGQGLEFLIYFQGNSAPDKSGLPSDRFSAERTGGSVSTLTIQRTQQEDSAVYLCASSLGVSASYEQYFGPGTRLTVT.